This is a list of T cell receptor beta chains from one sample in a study of T-cell memory formation after mild COVID-19. TCRdb processed the 5' RACE reads anew with MiXCR; each CDR3 protein has one entry. Of 410,000 or so distinct CDR3 sequences in the sample, 20% to 25% are singletons; the top ten hold about an eighth. The material sequenced was PBMCs or a T cell subset sorted from them (not recorded which). Receptor source: an adult woman who had mild COVID-19 (a few samples of this study predate the infection). Cell type and time point are not known. CDR3s include the opening cysteine and the closing phenylalanine or tryptophan. The D gene is left open where the match is weak. Clone size is shown for a subset of rows, as once, few, many or a class of expanded clone.

size: .; J: TRBJ2-1; D: TRBD1; V: TRBV24-1; DNA: TGTGCCACCAGTGTTGGGGACAGCTCCTACAATGAGCAGTTCTTC; CDR3: CATSVGDSSYNEQFF
size: few; J: TRBJ2-1; D: .; V: TRBV13; DNA: TGTGCCAGCAGCCACACGGTCCGGGACTCCCGAATAAGGGAGTTCTTC; CDR3: CASSHTVRDSRIREFF
size: .; J: TRBJ1-1; D: TRBD1; V: TRBV7-2; DNA: TGTGCCAGCAGAACGACAGGGGCCGGTGAAGCTTTCTTT; CDR3: CASRTTGAGEAFF
size: .; J: TRBJ1-3; D: .; V: TRBV7-9; DNA: TGTGCCAGCAGCTCGACAGACTCTGGAAACACCATATATTTT; CDR3: CASSSTDSGNTIYF
size: .; J: TRBJ2-5; D: .; V: TRBV12-3/TRBV12-4; DNA: TGTGCCAGCAGTCCCACCGGGACGAGAACGGAGACCCAGTACTTC; CDR3: CASSPTGTRTETQYF
size: .; J: TRBJ1-1; D: .; V: TRBV5-1; DNA: TGCGCCAGCAACCTGGACAAGAACACTGAAGCTTTCTTT; CDR3: CASNLDKNTEAFF
size: .; J: TRBJ1-4; D: .; V: TRBV6-1; DNA: TGTGCCAGCAGCGACCGACGAGGGGTTGATGAAAAACTGTTTTTT; CDR3: CASSDRRGVDEKLFF
size: few; J: TRBJ2-7; D: TRBD2; V: TRBV27; DNA: TGTGCCACCCGGGACGGGGGACTACGCTACGAGCAGTACTTC; CDR3: CATRDGGLRYEQYF
size: few; J: TRBJ1-1; D: .; V: TRBV19; DNA: TGTGCCAGTAGTAACGCCTACCCGAACACTGAAGCTTTCTTT; CDR3: CASSNAYPNTEAFF
size: .; J: TRBJ1-5; D: .; V: TRBV6-1; DNA: TGTGCCAGCAGTGCCAGGGCAGCGAACAATCAGCCCCAGCATTTT; CDR3: CASSARAANNQPQHF
size: few; J: TRBJ2-7; D: TRBD1; V: TRBV15; DNA: TGTGCCACCAGCAGAGACTCGGGACAGGGGGTGGGGCAGTACTTC; CDR3: CATSRDSGQGVGQYF
size: few; J: TRBJ1-1; D: .; V: TRBV7-2; DNA: TGTGCCAGCAGCTTGATGGGGGGGAATACTGAAGCTTTCTTT; CDR3: CASSLMGGNTEAFF
size: .; J: TRBJ2-7; D: .; V: TRBV6-6; DNA: TGTGCCAGCAGTTACTCGGGCCCCGAGCAGTACTTC; CDR3: CASSYSGPEQYF
size: .; J: TRBJ2-7; D: TRBD1; V: TRBV7-9; DNA: TGTGCCAGCAGCTTCGGTGGCGGGACAGGAAATTTCTACGAGCAGTACTTC; CDR3: CASSFGGGTGNFYEQYF
size: few; J: TRBJ1-1; D: .; V: TRBV5-4; DNA: TGTGCCAGCAGCATCTACAGTTCTGAAGCTTTCTTT; CDR3: CASSIYSSEAFF
size: .; J: TRBJ1-4; D: .; V: TRBV12-3/TRBV12-4; DNA: TGTGCCAGCAGTTTGGTCAGGGAAAAACTGTTTTTT; CDR3: CASSLVREKLFF
size: few; J: TRBJ2-2; D: TRBD2; V: TRBV11-2; DNA: TGTGCCAGCAGCTTAGATCTAGCGGTAGTCGCCGGGGAGCTGTTTTTT; CDR3: CASSLDLAVVAGELFF
size: few; J: TRBJ2-1; D: .; V: TRBV20-1; DNA: TGCAGTGCTAGAGTTTCCGAGGGCCGCTCCTACAATGAGCAGTTCTTC; CDR3: CSARVSEGRSYNEQFF
size: .; J: TRBJ2-4; D: .; V: TRBV29-1; DNA: TGCAGCGCCGGACAAGGAGGAGACATTCAGTACTTC; CDR3: CSAGQGGDIQYF
size: .; J: TRBJ2-3; D: .; V: TRBV14; DNA: TGTGCCAGCAGCCACCCTCCGACCCTTATCGGCACAGATACGCAGTATTTT; CDR3: CASSHPPTLIGTDTQYF
size: .; J: TRBJ2-1; D: .; V: TRBV7-7; DNA: TGTGCTAGCAGCCTACTAGCTTCCCATGAGCAGTTCTTC; CDR3: CASSLLASHEQFF
size: few; J: TRBJ2-7; D: .; V: TRBV24-1; DNA: TGTGCCACCAGTGACCCCAAGAAGAGCTCCTACGAGCAGTACTTC; CDR3: CATSDPKKSSYEQYF
size: many; J: TRBJ2-5; D: .; V: TRBV30; DNA: TGTGCCTGGAGTGTGGGGATCCAAGAGACCCAGTACTTC; CDR3: CAWSVGIQETQYF
size: few; J: TRBJ2-7; D: .; V: TRBV20-1; DNA: TGCAGTGCTCAGGGGGGGGACGAGCAGTACTTC; CDR3: CSAQGGDEQYF
size: .; J: TRBJ1-1; D: .; V: TRBV19; DNA: TGTGCCAGTAGTATTTTGTGGCAGGGGAACACTGAAGCTTTCTTT; CDR3: CASSILWQGNTEAFF
size: many; J: TRBJ1-2; D: .; V: TRBV3-1; DNA: TGTGCCAGCAGCCTCCAGCTGGCTTCTGGCTACACCTTC; CDR3: CASSLQLASGYTF
size: .; J: TRBJ2-7; D: TRBD2; V: TRBV20-1; DNA: TGCAGTGCTACGGGGGGGAACGAGCAGTACTTC; CDR3: CSATGGNEQYF
size: many; J: TRBJ2-3; D: .; V: TRBV12-3/TRBV12-4; DNA: TGTGCCAGCAGTTTTGGGACAGATACGCAGTATTTT; CDR3: CASSFGTDTQYF
size: few; J: TRBJ2-5; D: TRBD1; V: TRBV7-9; DNA: TGTGCCAGCAGCTCTGACAGGGTGGGGCAAGAGACCCAGTACTTC; CDR3: CASSSDRVGQETQYF
size: .; J: TRBJ2-7; D: .; V: TRBV29-1; DNA: TGCAGCGTTGGGGGCTGGGCAGGCTACGAGCAGTACTTC; CDR3: CSVGGWAGYEQYF
size: .; J: TRBJ2-3; D: TRBD2; V: TRBV9; DNA: TGTGCCAGCAGCGTAGCCAGCGGGGGGACCACAGATACGCAGTATTTT; CDR3: CASSVASGGTTDTQYF
size: .; J: TRBJ2-5; D: TRBD1; V: TRBV6-2/TRBV6-3; DNA: TGTGCCAGCAGTATCGGGACAGGGGGATACCAAGAGACCCAGTACTTC; CDR3: CASSIGTGGYQETQYF
size: .; J: TRBJ1-5; D: .; V: TRBV19; DNA: TGTGCCAGTACCTCAACGGGGGGCCTCAATCAGCCCCAGCATTTT; CDR3: CASTSTGGLNQPQHF
size: .; J: TRBJ2-7; D: .; V: TRBV4-2; DNA: TGTGCCAGCAGCCAAGATATAGGGGGACTACTAGACGAGCAGTACTTC; CDR3: CASSQDIGGLLDEQYF
size: .; J: TRBJ2-3; D: TRBD2; V: TRBV5-1; DNA: TGCGCCAGCAGCCTTTCCAGCGGGAGTCGGTCAGATACGCAGTATTTT; CDR3: CASSLSSGSRSDTQYF
size: .; J: TRBJ1-2; D: .; V: TRBV7-3; DNA: TGTGCCAGCAGCTTAACCGGCAGGGATGAACATGGCTACACCTTC; CDR3: CASSLTGRDEHGYTF
size: few; J: TRBJ2-3; D: .; V: TRBV5-1; DNA: TGCGCCAGCAGCTTGGCCGAGCGGACCACAGATACGCAGTATTTT; CDR3: CASSLAERTTDTQYF
size: few; J: TRBJ2-2; D: .; V: TRBV4-2; DNA: TGTGCCAGCAGCCAGATTCCTTTATTGCCCGGGGAGCTGTTTTTT; CDR3: CASSQIPLLPGELFF
size: .; J: TRBJ2-5; D: .; V: TRBV10-3; DNA: TGTGCCATCGGGACGGGTGAGACCCAGTACTTC; CDR3: CAIGTGETQYF
size: .; J: TRBJ1-3; D: .; V: TRBV10-3; DNA: TGTGCCATCAGTGAGTCCCCCCGGAACGGAAACACCATATATTTT; CDR3: CAISESPRNGNTIYF
size: .; J: TRBJ2-5; D: TRBD2; V: TRBV11-3; DNA: TGTGCCAGCAGCTTAGATTACGGTGGACTAGCGGGACAAGAGACCCAGTACTTC; CDR3: CASSLDYGGLAGQETQYF
size: .; J: TRBJ1-4; D: TRBD1; V: TRBV12-3/TRBV12-4; DNA: TGTGCCAGCAGTGCGGGACAGACGTATAATGAAAAACTGTTTTTT; CDR3: CASSAGQTYNEKLFF
size: few; J: TRBJ2-1; D: TRBD2; V: TRBV4-1; DNA: TGCGCCAGCAGCCTTCACCCCCACGGGGGGGCCGGGAATGAGCAGTTCTTC; CDR3: CASSLHPHGGAGNEQFF
size: once; J: TRBJ1-4; D: .; V: TRBV10-3; DNA: TGTGCCATCAGTGAGGACCTCCGAGGTGAAAAACTGTTTTTT; CDR3: CAISEDLRGEKLFF
size: .; J: TRBJ1-4; D: .; V: TRBV7-2; DNA: TGTGCCAGCAGCCCCAGCCAGAGGTCTAATGAAAAACTGTTTTTT; CDR3: CASSPSQRSNEKLFF